These T cell receptor beta chains were read from a single sample in a study of cytomegalovirus exposure and HLA in healthy donors. TCRdb's copy holds only in-frame clones and misses some; the assay was immunoSEQ multiplex PCR. The sample shows some 200,000 clones, roughly four fifths of them seen only once. Specimen: PBMCs. The receptors were sampled from a woman in her thirties or forties in good health and CMV-seronegative. Both conserved end residues are part of each CDR3. A D gene is named only where the DNA matches it firmly. The size field is filled for only some rows; it gives once, few, many or a size class.

D gene	V gene	J gene	clone size	CDR3 DNA	CDR3 protein
TRBD1	TRBV30	TRBJ2-7	-	TGTGCCTGGAACGGATGGCCAGGGGGTTCCTACGAGCAGTACTTC	CAWNGWPGGSYEQYF
-	TRBV27	TRBJ1-5	-	TGTGCCAGCAGTTTGCGGGGTAGCAATCAGCCCCAGCATTTT	CASSLRGSNQPQHF
-	TRBV5-1	TRBJ1-1	-	TGCGCCAGCAGCTTCGTCAGGGGCGCGAACACTGAAGCTTTCTTT	CASSFVRGANTEAFF
-	TRBV5-1	TRBJ2-1	-	TGCGCCAGCAGCTCCTTCAATGAGCAGTTCTTC	CASSSFNEQFF
-	TRBV27	TRBJ2-1	once	TGTGCCAGCAGTTTAACAGGGATCGAGTCCTACAATGAGCAGTTCTTC	CASSLTGIESYNEQFF
TRBD1	TRBV4-2	TRBJ1-4	-	TGTGCCAGCAGCCAGGGGACAGGTAATGAAAAACTGTTTTTT	CASSQGTGNEKLFF
-	TRBV18	TRBJ1-1	once	TGTGCCAGCTCACCGGGGGACACCCTCTCTTCGGGTGAAGCTTTCTTT	CASSPGDTLSSGEAFF
-	TRBV5-6	TRBJ1-1	-	TGTGCCAGCAGCTTGGTCTCAGGGATAACTGAAGCTTTCTTT	CASSLVSGITEAFF
TRBD2	TRBV7-3	TRBJ2-1	once	TGTGCCAGCAGCCTATTCGGGACTAGCGGGGCGGTTTCCTACAATGAGCAGTTCTTC	CASSLFGTSGAVSYNEQFF
TRBD1	TRBV19	TRBJ1-5	-	TGTGCCAGTATCGGGGGACAGTCCGGGGAGCAGCCCCAGCATTTT	CASIGGQSGEQPQHF
-	TRBV4-1	TRBJ1-5	-	TGCGCCAGCAGCCAAGTTTTTGGCGGACTCCAGCCCCAGCATTTT	CASSQVFGGLQPQHF
TRBD2	TRBV27	TRBJ2-1	-	TGTGCCAGCAGTTTAGTCGGTAGCGGGAGGTACAATGAGCAGTTCTTC	CASSLVGSGRYNEQFF
-	TRBV6-1	TRBJ1-5	-	TGTGCCAGCAGTGAAATCCGGGATCAGCCCCAGCATTTT	CASSEIRDQPQHF
TRBD2	TRBV30	TRBJ2-1	once	TGTGCCAGCAGCGGGATTGGAAATGAGCAGTTCTTC	CASSGIGNEQFF
TRBD1	TRBV5-8	TRBJ2-7	-	TGTGCCAGCAGCATTAGACAGGGCAGTGTTTTC	CASSIRQGSVF
-	TRBV5-1	TRBJ1-1	-	TGCGCCAGCAGCCCCATCGGCAGGGGCACTGAAGCTTTCTTT	CASSPIGRGTEAFF
TRBD1	TRBV9	TRBJ1-4	-	TGTGCCAGCAGCACAGGGACAGCTGAAAAACTGTTTTTT	CASSTGTAEKLFF
-	TRBV6-5	TRBJ1-1	-	TGTGCCAGCAGTTACTCTTATAACACTGAAGCTTTCTTT	CASSYSYNTEAFF
-	TRBV7-9	TRBJ1-4	-	TGTGCCAGCAGCCAACCGGGATTCTCCCAAAAACTGTTTTTT	CASSQPGFSQKLFF
TRBD1	TRBV7-8	TRBJ1-5	-	TGTGCCAGCAGCAAAGGGACAGCCCTCAATCAGCCCCAGCATTTT	CASSKGTALNQPQHF
TRBD1	TRBV7-9	TRBJ2-1	-	TGTTCCAGCAGCCCTCAAGGGGACAGGGTCGGTAATGAGCAGTTCTTC	CSSSPQGDRVGNEQFF
-	TRBV27	TRBJ1-1	few	TGTGCCAGCAGCCGGGAGCGCTTGAACACTGAAGCTTTCTTT	CASSRERLNTEAFF
-	TRBV5-1	TRBJ1-2	-	TGCGCCAGCAGCTCACAGGGACGTGGCTACACCTTC	CASSSQGRGYTF
-	TRBV13	TRBJ1-2	once	TGTGCCAGCAGCTTAGGTCCGGGCTATGGCTACACCTTC	CASSLGPGYGYTF
-	TRBV9	TRBJ2-2	-	TGTGCCAGCAGGGCCCCGGGACTGAACACCGGGGAGCTGTTTTTT	CASRAPGLNTGELFF
TRBD1	TRBV4-2	TRBJ1-4	-	TGTGCCAGCAGCCAAGGGGCAGGGGGTGGTGAAAAACTGTTTTTT	CASSQGAGGGEKLFF
-	TRBV5-1	TRBJ2-3	-	TGCGCCAGCAGCTTAGGACTAATCACAGATACGCAGTATTTT	CASSLGLITDTQYF
TRBD2	TRBV5-7	TRBJ2-7	-	TGTGCCAGCAGCTGGAAGACTAGCGGGAGCTCCTACGAGCAGTACTTC	CASSWKTSGSSYEQYF
-	TRBV6-1	TRBJ2-4	-	TGTGCCAGCAGTGAATTCGTCAGGTCGACCAAAAACATTCAGTACTTC	CASSEFVRSTKNIQYF
TRBD1	TRBV5-1	TRBJ2-5	-	TGCGCCAGCAGCTTGGGCGACAGGGTTAGTCAAGAGACCCAGTACTTC	CASSLGDRVSQETQYF
-	TRBV10-1	TRBJ2-3	-	TGCGCCAGCAGTGAGCAGGGTCCCGATACGCAGTATTTT	CASSEQGPDTQYF
TRBD1	TRBV18	TRBJ2-6	-	TGTGCCAGCTCAACAGCCGGGACAGGTTTCGTCCTGACTTTC	CASSTAGTGFVLTF
TRBD1	TRBV27	TRBJ2-7	once	TGTGCCAGCAGTCCCGGACAGGGTTTAGTGGCCTACGAGCAGTACTTC	CASSPGQGLVAYEQYF
-	TRBV7-5	TRBJ2-1	-	TGTGTCAGAAGCTCAATACCAGCGGGCGTGGGGGATGAGCAGTTCTTC	CVRSSIPAGVGDEQFF
TRBD1	TRBV19	TRBJ1-5	-	TGTGCCAGTACCGCAGGGGACAGGGGAAATCAGCCCCAGCATTTT	CASTAGDRGNQPQHF
-	TRBV6-4	TRBJ1-1	few	TGTGCCAGCAGTGACTCAGCGGAGACATTGAACACTGAAGCTTTCTTT	CASSDSAETLNTEAFF
-	TRBV29-1	TRBJ1-1	-	TGCAGCGCCGAAGGGGCAGGGAGGACTGAAGCTTTCTTT	CSAEGAGRTEAFF
TRBD1	TRBV10-1	TRBJ2-5	-	TGCGCCAGCAGTGAGTCCGGGACAGGGGTTTGGGAGACCCAGTACTTC	CASSESGTGVWETQYF
TRBD2	TRBV5-4	TRBJ2-3	-	TGTGCCAGCAGTCTGACTAGCGGAAGCACAGGTACGCAGTATTTT	CASSLTSGSTGTQYF
TRBD2	TRBV9	TRBJ2-5	few	TGTGCCAGCAGCGGACTAGCGGGAGGGCCCCGAGAGACCCAGTACTTC	CASSGLAGGPRETQYF
-	TRBV19	TRBJ1-5	-	TGTGCCAGTAGTATGTCTTTGGGGCTGGGCAATCAGCCCCAGCATTTT	CASSMSLGLGNQPQHF
TRBD1	TRBV5-4	TRBJ1-2	-	TGTGCCAGCAGCTTGGGTGGGACAGGGTACTATGGCTACACCTTC	CASSLGGTGYYGYTF
-	TRBV19	TRBJ2-3	-	TGTGCCAGTAGTATACGGCCTTTGGCAGGGGTCACAGATACGCAGTATTTT	CASSIRPLAGVTDTQYF
-	TRBV15	TRBJ2-5	-	TGTGCCAGCGGGACTCTGGTCGGGGAGACCCAGTACTTC	CASGTLVGETQYF
TRBD1	TRBV28	TRBJ2-1	-	TGTGCCAGCACCCCGGGACAGGTACCTAATGAGCAGTTCTTC	CASTPGQVPNEQFF
-	TRBV6-1	TRBJ2-2	-	TGTGCCAGCAACCCAGGTACGAACGCCGGGGAGCTGTTTTTT	CASNPGTNAGELFF